The 14 T cell receptor beta chains listed next were all sequenced from one sample in a study of blood T cell repertoires in COVID-19 (dated by TCRdb to the early 2020s). The method was the immunoSEQ multiplex PCR assay. In TCRdb, the immuneACCESS table is reduced to in-frame sequences with V and J assigned. These tables do not hold every clone; where another copy was compared, an unresolved V gene accounts for under half, and the others remain unexplained. A total of some 98,000 clones appear in this sample, 84% of them only once. The ten top clones hold approximately 25% of the sample. Sample: peripheral blood. The receptor source for this set is a man in his sixties with acute or convalescent COVID-19.

This clone was observed a few times. J is TRBJ2-7 and V is TRBV4-1, with TRBD1 matching over 7 bases. The CDR3 runs 16 residues. Germline-derived CDR1 and CDR2 are MGHRA and YSYEKL. Trimming at V came to 4 bases and at J to 5 bases, leaving 14 bases not matched to a gene. The CDR3 sequence is CASSPDRQGGFHEQYV. DNA of the CDR3: TGCGCCAGCAGCCCAGACCGACAGGGTGGGTTCCACGAGCAGTACGTC.

V usage is TRBV6-1 and J usage is TRBJ2-7; 8 nucleotides align to TRBD1. CDR1 is MNHNS and CDR2 is SASEGT in the germline V gene. V lost 1 base and J lost 3; bases outside the gene matches: 5. CDR3 length: 15 residues. This CDR3 is CASSEVGTGGYEQYV. CDR3 nucleotides: TGTGCCAGCAGTGAAGTTGGGACAGGCGGCTACGAGCAGTACGTC.

The V and J genes are TRBV10-3 and TRBJ1-4; 8 nucleotides match TRBD1. The V gene end was trimmed by 6 bases and the J gene end by 7 bases; junction bases not matched to a gene: 7. Germline-derived CDR1 and CDR2 are ENHRY and SYGVKD. The CDR3 sequence is 14 residues long. CDR3 amino acids: CAIRPGTGGEKLFF. The CDR3 DNA follows: TGTGCCATCAGACCCGGGACAGGAGGTGAAAAACTGTTTTTT.

This rearrangement joins TRBV11-3 to TRBJ2-7, with D possibly being TRBD2 (7 bases). From germline, CDR1 is SGHNT and CDR2 YENEEA. The CDR3 sequence is 13 residues long. Trimming stripped 5 bases from V and 6 bases from J, with 14 bases between. The CDR3 region has the DNA TGTGCCAGCAGCCCTAGTAGGGGGGGCGAGCAGTACTTC. Its translation is CASSPSRGGEQYF. The full variable domain, its missing parts supplied by reference TRBV11-3 and TRBJ2-7, is EAGVVQSPRYKIIEKKQPVAFWCNPISGHNTLYWYLQNLGQGPELLIRYENEEAVDDSQLPKDRFSAERLKGVDSTLKIQPAELGDSAVYLCASSPSRGGEQYFGPGTRLTVT.

The chain recombines TRBV7-2 with TRBJ1-2; D gene unclear. This CDR3 region has 16 residues. Trimming took off 1 base at V and 1 base at J, with 13 bases between the two ends. CDR1 is SGHTA and CDR2 is FQGNSA in the germline V gene. The CDR3 nucleotides are TGTGCCAGCAGCTTAGGCGGGAAGCGTCTTAACTATGGCTACACCTTC. This codes for CASSLGGKRLNYGYTF. Together with reference TRBV7-2 and TRBJ1-2, the CDR3 gives the full variable domain: GAGVSQSPSNKVTEKGKDVELRCDPISGHTALYWYRQSLGQGLEFLIYFQGNSAPDKSGLPSDRFSAERTGGSVSTLTIQRTQQEDSAVYLCASSLGGKRLNYGYTFGSGTRLTVV.

The chain carries TRBV5-8 and TRBJ2-2, with TRBD2 as a possible D gene (6 bases). Germline CDR1 SGHTS, CDR2 YDEGEE. The CDR3 is made up of 13 amino acids. The CDR3 region is CASGQGNTGELFF. As DNA, the CDR3 is TGTGCGAGCGGGCAGGGAAACACCGGGGAGCTGTTTTTT.

CDR3 residues: CASRAARGPQHF. The CDR3 DNA follows: TGTGCCAGCAGGGCTGCCCGGGGGCCCCAGCATTTT. V is TRBV2 and J is TRBJ1-5; D uncertain. The germline CDR1 and CDR2 sequences are SNHLY and FYNNEI. V lost 6 bases, J lost 9 bases, and 12 bases lay in between. This CDR3 spans 12 amino acids.

The rearrangement uses TRBV18 and TRBJ2-4; D ambiguous. CDR3 length: 16 residues. Per the germline V gene, CDR1 is KGHSH and CDR2 is LQKENI. Trimming took off 0 bases at V and 2 bases at J, with 11 bases between the two ends. The CDR3 sequence is CASSPPDGAPKNIQYF. CDR3 DNA sequence: TGTGCCAGCTCACCACCTGATGGAGCTCCCAAAAACATTCAGTACTTC.

The chain couples TRBV3-1 (or the pseudogene TRBV3-2) to TRBJ2-3; D perhaps matches TRBD1 (6 bases). The CDR3 sequence is 14 residues long. CDR1 and CDR2 from the germline V gene are LGHDT and YNNKEL (reference sequence). V was trimmed by 4 bases and J by 3 bases, leaving 11 bases between them. CDR3 sequence reads: CASSRAGVTDTQYF. CDR3 in DNA: TGTGCCAGCAGCCGAGCAGGGGTAACAGATACGCAGTATTTT.

V usage is TRBV5-1 and J usage is TRBJ2-7; D is possibly TRBD1 (6 bases). V was cut by 0 bases and J by 7 bases, with 14 bases left in between. The CDR3 length is 14 residues. The germline V gene has CDR1 SGHRS and CDR2 YFSETQ. CDR3 residues: CASSLGAGAREQYV. The DNA of the CDR3 is TGCGCCAGCAGCTTGGGGGCAGGGGCTCGGGAGCAGTACGTC.

The J gene is TRBJ1-1, the V gene TRBV7-7; D unresolved. V was shortened by 4 bases and J by 1 base, with 7 bases between the two germline ends. CDR1 is SSHAT, CDR2 FNYEAQ, per germline (reference sequence). The CDR3 contains 13 residues. The CDR3 bases are TGTGCCAGCAGCTCGACAACGAACACTGAAGCTTTCTTT. Translation: CASSSTTNTEAFF. The full variable domain, in which reference TRBV7-7 and TRBJ1-1 provide the parts outside the CDR3, is GAGVSQSPRYKVTKRGQDVTLRCDPISSHATLYWYQQALGQGPEFLTYFNYEAQPDKSGLPSDRFSAERPEGSISTLTIQRTEQRDSAMYRCASSSTTNTEAFFGQGTRLTVV.

This chain links TRBV4-3 with TRBJ2-7, with a weak D call TRBD2 (5 bases). Trimming pared 4 bases from V and 2 bases from J, leaving 21 bases between. The length of the CDR3 is 17 residues. The V gene's germline CDR1 is LGHNA and CDR2 YSLEER. The CDR3 here is CASSPGPGKGATYEQYF. CDR3 sequence (DNA): TGCGCCAGCAGCCCGGGCCCGGGGAAAGGAGCAACCTACGAGCAGTACTTC.

This clone was observed a handful of times. The chain recombines TRBV5-6 with TRBJ1-2, with D possibly being TRBD1 (6 bases). Trimming cost V 4 bases and J 3 bases, with 13 bases left between them. The CDR3 is 14 residues long. The germline gives CDR1 SGHDT, CDR2 YYEEEE. The CDR3 DNA reads as TGTGCCAGCAGCATGTATGGGACATACTATGGCTACACCTTC. Its protein is CASSMYGTYYGYTF.

The chain recombines TRBV29-1 with TRBJ2-1; 7 nucleotides match TRBD2. The CDR3 is 13 amino acids. With 7 bases clipped from V and 7 bases from J, the junction kept 10 bases outside the gene matches. The V gene's germline CDR1 is SQVTM and CDR2 ANQGSEA. DNA of the CDR3: TGCAGCGGCAAAACCGGGACTACGAATGAGCAGTTCTTC. Translated: CSGKTGTTNEQFF.